This TCR beta chain was sequenced in a study of blood T cell repertoires in COVID-19. Looking at the study overall: Specimens from acute and convalescent COVID-19 originated in the United States, Italy and Spain. From T cells, B-cell-depleted T cells, or PBMCs came the material, which was cDNA or gDNA.

This clone has just a few counts. The CDR3 consists of 13 residues. The germline V gene encodes CDR1 MNHEY and CDR2 SVGAGI. V lost 8 bases to trimming and J lost 5 bases; unmatched junction nucleotides: 6. As handled by the study authors: Amplification from reference gene primers served as the basis for estimated nucleated cell counts. Assay: immunoSEQ multiplex PCR; the TCRdb copy retains only in-frame clones and omits some. V, J and clone size derive from that table, while D and trimming were established from the DNA sequence. This table has more than 60,000 clones, 65% to 85% appearing once. What was sequenced was peripheral blood. This receptor was taken from a human donor in a cohort sampled during active COVID-19. The rearrangement joins TRBV6-5 to TRBJ1-5; 7 bases map to TRBD1. CDR3 in amino acids: CASGGRGDQPQHF. The CDR3 region has the DNA TGTGCCAGCGGAGGCAGGGGGGATCAGCCCCAGCATTTT.